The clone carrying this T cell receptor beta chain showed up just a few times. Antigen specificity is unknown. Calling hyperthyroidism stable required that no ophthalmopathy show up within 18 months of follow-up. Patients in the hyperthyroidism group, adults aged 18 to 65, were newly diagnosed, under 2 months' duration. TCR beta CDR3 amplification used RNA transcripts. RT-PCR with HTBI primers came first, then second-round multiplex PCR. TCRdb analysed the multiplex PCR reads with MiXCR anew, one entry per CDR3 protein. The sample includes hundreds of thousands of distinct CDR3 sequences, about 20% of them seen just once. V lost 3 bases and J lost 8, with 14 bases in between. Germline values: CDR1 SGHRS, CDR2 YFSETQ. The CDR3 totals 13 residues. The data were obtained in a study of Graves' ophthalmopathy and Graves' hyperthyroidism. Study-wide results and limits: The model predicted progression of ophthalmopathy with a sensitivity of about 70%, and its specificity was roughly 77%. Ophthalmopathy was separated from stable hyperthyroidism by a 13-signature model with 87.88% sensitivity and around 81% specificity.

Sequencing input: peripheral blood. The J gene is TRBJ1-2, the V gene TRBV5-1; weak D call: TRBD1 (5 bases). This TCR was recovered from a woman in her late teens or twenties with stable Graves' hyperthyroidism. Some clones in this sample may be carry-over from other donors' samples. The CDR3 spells CASSSDSLGGYTF. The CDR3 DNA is TGCGCCAGCAGCTCCGACAGTCTGGGGGGCTACACCTTC.